These T cell receptor beta chains were read from a single sample in a study of OX40 agonist ivuxolimab in advanced cancers. Only in-frame clones appear in the TCRdb table, and some are missing; sequencing was by immunoSEQ multiplex PCR. This table holds 55,000 to 85,000 clones, roughly nine tenths found once. Source: CD4+ or CD8+ T cells sorted from blood, taken in a trial of the OX40 agonist ivuxolimab. The receptors here all came from an adult with an advanced solid tumor such as melanoma, head and neck, liver or kidney cancer. CDR3s include the opening cysteine and the closing phenylalanine or tryptophan. Each record gives: CDR3 protein, CDR3 DNA, V gene, clone size, J gene, D gene. D genes are given only for firm matches. Clone size appears in some rows only: once, few, many, or a class for an expanded clone.

CASGLFRGQVGRQPQHF	TGTGCTAGTGGTTTGTTTCGAGGACAGGTCGGTCGTCAGCCCCAGCATTTT	TRBV12-5	NA	TRBJ1-5	TRBD1
CASRYDSPGANVLTF	TGTGCCAGCAGGTACGACAGCCCCGGGGCCAACGTCCTGACTTTC	TRBV2	NA	TRBJ2-6	NA
CASSLGGQTNYGYTF	TGCGCCAGCAGCTTGGGGGGACAAACGAATTATGGCTACACCTTC	TRBV5-1	NA	TRBJ1-2	NA
CASSELTNTGELFF	TGTGCCAGCAGTGAACTAACGAACACCGGGGAGCTGTTTTTT	TRBV2	NA	TRBJ2-2	NA
CASSRQGARDEQFF	TGTGCCAGTAGTAGACAGGGGGCGAGGGATGAGCAGTTCTTC	TRBV19	NA	TRBJ2-1	TRBD1
CASSEPRNSGNTIYF	TGTGCCAGCAGTGAACCCAGGAACTCTGGAAACACCATATATTTT	TRBV6-1	NA	TRBJ1-3	NA
CASSELPSGRANEQFF	TGCGCCAGCAGTGAGTTGCCTAGCGGGAGGGCCAATGAGCAGTTCTTC	TRBV10-1	NA	TRBJ2-1	TRBD2
CASSVVPGRGEQYF	TGTGCCAGCAGCGTAGTTCCCGGACGTGGCGAGCAGTACTTC	TRBV9	once	TRBJ2-7	NA
CASSSLQGAWDYTF	TGTGCCAGCAGTTCCTTACAGGGGGCTTGGGACTACACCTTC	TRBV27	NA	TRBJ1-2	TRBD1
CASSRGDTGLGANVLTF	TGTGCCAGCTCACGGGGGGACACCGGGCTTGGGGCCAACGTCCTGACTTTC	TRBV18	few	TRBJ2-6	NA
CSVEVLAGRLDTQYF	TGCAGCGTTGAAGTACTAGCGGGACGTCTAGATACGCAGTATTTT	TRBV29-1	NA	TRBJ2-3	TRBD2
CASSKTASPGRNTEAFF	TGTGCCAGTAGTAAGACAGCCAGTCCCGGGAGGAACACTGAAGCTTTCTTT	TRBV19	NA	TRBJ1-1	NA
CASSLAGADEKLFF	TGCGCCAGCAGCTTGGCGGGGGCGGATGAAAAACTGTTTTTT	TRBV5-1	NA	TRBJ1-4	NA
CASSQDERAWGYTF	TGTGCCAGCAGCCAAGATGAAAGGGCTTGGGGCTACACCTTC	TRBV14	NA	TRBJ1-2	NA
CASSRAPGQGRYEQYF	TGTGCCAGCAGCAGAGCACCGGGACAGGGGCGGTACGAGCAGTACTTC	TRBV7-9	once	TRBJ2-7	TRBD1
CASSLVGRGLGANVLTF	TGTGCCAGCAGCTTAGTGGGCAGGGGGCTCGGGGCCAACGTCCTGACTTTC	TRBV11-2	NA	TRBJ2-6	TRBD1
CASSFGQFYGYTF	TGTGCCAGCAGTTTTGGGCAGTTCTATGGCTACACCTTC	TRBV27	NA	TRBJ1-2	NA
CSVDRGTSGRTGYEQYF	TGCAGCGTTGATAGGGGGACTAGCGGGAGAACCGGCTACGAGCAGTACTTC	TRBV29-1	NA	TRBJ2-7	TRBD2